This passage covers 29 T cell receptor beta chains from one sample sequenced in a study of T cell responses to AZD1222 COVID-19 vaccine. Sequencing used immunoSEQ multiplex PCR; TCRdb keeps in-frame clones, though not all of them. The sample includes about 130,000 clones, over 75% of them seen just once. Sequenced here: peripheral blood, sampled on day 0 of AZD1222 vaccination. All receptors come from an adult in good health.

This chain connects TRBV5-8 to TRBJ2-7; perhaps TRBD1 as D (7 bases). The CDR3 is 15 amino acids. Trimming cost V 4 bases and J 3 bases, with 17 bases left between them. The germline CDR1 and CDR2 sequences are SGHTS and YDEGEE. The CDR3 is CASSPGRGVSYEQYF. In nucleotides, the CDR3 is TGTGCCAGCAGCCCTGGCAGGGGGGTTAGCTACGAGCAGTACTTC.

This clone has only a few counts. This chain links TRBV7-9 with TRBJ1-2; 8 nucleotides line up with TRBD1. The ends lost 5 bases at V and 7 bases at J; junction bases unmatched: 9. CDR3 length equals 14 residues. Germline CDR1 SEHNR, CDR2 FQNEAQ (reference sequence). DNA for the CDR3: TGTGCCAGCAGCCCCCGACAGGGGACGCGTGGCTACACCTTC. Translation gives CASSPRQGTRGYTF.

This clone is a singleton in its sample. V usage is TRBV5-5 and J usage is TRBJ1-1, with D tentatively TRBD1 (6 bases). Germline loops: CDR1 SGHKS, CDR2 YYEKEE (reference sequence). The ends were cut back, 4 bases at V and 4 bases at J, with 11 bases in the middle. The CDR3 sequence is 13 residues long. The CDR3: CASSIQGGTEAFF. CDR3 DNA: TGTGCCAGCAGCATACAGGGCGGCACTGAAGCTTTCTTT.

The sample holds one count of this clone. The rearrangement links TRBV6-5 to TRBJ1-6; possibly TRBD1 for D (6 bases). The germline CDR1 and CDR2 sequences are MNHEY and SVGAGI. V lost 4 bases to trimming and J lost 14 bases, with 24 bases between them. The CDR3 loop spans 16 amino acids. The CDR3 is CASSSPGGPVGPTLHF. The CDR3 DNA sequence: TGTGCCAGCAGTTCCCCGGGGGGGCCGGTAGGCCCAACCCTCCACTTT.

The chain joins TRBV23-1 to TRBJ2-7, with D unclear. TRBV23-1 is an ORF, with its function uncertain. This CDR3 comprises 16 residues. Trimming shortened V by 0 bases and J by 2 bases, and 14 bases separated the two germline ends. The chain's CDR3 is CASSQSESKVPYEQYF. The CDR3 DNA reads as TGCGCCAGCAGTCAATCTGAGTCAAAGGTTCCCTACGAGCAGTACTTC.

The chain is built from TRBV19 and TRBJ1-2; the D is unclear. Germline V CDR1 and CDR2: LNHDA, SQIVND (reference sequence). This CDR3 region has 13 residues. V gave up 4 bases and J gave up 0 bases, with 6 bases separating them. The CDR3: CASSSRANYGYTF. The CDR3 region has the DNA TGTGCCAGTAGTAGCCGAGCTAACTATGGCTACACCTTC.

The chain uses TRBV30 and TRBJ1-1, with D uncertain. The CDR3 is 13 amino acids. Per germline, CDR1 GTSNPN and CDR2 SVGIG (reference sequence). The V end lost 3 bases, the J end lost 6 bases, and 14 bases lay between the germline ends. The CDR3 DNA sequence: TGTGCCTGGAGGGGCAGCAAGTCGGCTGAAGCTTTCTTT. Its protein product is CAWRGSKSAEAFF. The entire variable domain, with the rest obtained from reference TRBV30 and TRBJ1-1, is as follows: SQTIHQWPATLVQPVGSPLSLECTVEGTSNPNLYWYRQAAGRGLQLLFYSVGIGQISSEVPQNLSASRPQDRQFILSSKKLLLSDSGFYLCAWRGSKSAEAFFGQGTRLTVV.

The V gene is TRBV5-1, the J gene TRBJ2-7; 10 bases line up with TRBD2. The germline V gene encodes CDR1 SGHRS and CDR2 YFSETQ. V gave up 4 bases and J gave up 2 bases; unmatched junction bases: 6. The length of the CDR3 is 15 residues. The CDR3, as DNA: TGCGCCAGCAGCACCGGACTAGCGGTTACCTACGAGCAGTACTTC. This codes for CASSTGLAVTYEQYF. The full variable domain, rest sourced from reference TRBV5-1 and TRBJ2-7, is KAGVTQTPRYLIKTRGQQVTLSCSPISGHRSVSWYQQTPGQGLQFLFEYFSETQRNKGNFPGRFSGRQFSNSRSEMNVSTLELGDSALYLCASSTGLAVTYEQYFGPGTRLTVT.

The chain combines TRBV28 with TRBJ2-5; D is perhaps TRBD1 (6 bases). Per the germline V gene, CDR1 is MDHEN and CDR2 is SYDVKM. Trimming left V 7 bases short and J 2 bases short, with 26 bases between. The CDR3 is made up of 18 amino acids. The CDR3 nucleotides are TGTGCCAGCACCCCTTACCCCTTCCGGGACACCCTTCAAGAGACCCAGTACTTC. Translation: CASTPYPFRDTLQETQYF.

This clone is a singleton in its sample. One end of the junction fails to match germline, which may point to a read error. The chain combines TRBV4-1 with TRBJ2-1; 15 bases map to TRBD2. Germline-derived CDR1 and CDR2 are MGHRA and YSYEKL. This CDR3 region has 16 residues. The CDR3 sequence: CASSKEGLAGGDEQFF. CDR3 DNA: TGCGCCAGCAGCAAAGAGGGACTAGCGGGGGGAGATGAGCAGTTCTTC.

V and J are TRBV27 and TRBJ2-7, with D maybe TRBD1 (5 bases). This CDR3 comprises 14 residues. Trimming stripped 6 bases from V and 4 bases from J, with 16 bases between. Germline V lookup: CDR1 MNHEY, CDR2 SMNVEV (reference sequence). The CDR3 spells CASRETGLLYEQYF. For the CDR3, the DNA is TGTGCCAGCAGGGAAACAGGCTTGCTGTACGAGCAGTACTTC.

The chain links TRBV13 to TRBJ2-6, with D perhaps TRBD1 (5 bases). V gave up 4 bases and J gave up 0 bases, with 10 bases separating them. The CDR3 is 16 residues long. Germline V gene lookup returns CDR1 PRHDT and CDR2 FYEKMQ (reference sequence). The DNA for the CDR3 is TGTGCCAGCAGCTCTCGACAGAGCTCTGGGGCCAACGTCCTGACTTTC. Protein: CASSSRQSSGANVLTF.

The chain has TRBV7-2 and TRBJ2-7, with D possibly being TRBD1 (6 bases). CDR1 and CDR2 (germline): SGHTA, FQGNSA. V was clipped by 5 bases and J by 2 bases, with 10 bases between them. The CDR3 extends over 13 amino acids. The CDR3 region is CASSNRDPYEQYF. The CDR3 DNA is TGTGCCAGCAGCAACAGGGACCCCTACGAGCAGTACTTC.

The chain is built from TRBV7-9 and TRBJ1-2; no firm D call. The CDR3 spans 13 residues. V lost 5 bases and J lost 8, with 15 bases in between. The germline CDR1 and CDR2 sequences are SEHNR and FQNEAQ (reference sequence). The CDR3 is CASSPIGPTGYTF. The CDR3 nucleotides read TGTGCCAGCAGCCCCATCGGGCCGACCGGCTACACCTTC.

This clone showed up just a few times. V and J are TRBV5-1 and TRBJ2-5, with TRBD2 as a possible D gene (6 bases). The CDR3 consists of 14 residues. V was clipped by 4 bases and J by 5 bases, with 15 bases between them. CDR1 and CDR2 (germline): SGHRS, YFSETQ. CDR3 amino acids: CASSAQGREETQYF. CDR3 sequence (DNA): TGCGCCAGCAGCGCGCAGGGTCGGGAGGAGACCCAGTACTTC.

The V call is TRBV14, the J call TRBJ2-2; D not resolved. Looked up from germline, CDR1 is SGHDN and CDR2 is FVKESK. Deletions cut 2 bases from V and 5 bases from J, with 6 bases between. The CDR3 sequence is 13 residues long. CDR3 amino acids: CASSQSQTGELFF. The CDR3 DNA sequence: TGTGCCAGCAGCCAAAGCCAGACCGGGGAGCTGTTTTTT.

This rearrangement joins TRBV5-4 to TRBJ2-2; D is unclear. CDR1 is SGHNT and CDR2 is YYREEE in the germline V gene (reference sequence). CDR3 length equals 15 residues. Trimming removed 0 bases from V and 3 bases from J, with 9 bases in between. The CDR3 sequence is CASSLGRSDTGELFF. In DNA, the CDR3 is TGTGCCAGCAGCTTGGGCAGGTCTGACACCGGGGAGCTGTTTTTT.

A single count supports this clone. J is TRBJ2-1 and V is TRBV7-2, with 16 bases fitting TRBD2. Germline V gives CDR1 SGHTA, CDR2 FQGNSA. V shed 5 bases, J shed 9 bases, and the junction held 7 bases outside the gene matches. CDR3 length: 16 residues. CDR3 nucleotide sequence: TGTGCCAGCAGCCATAGGGGACTAGCGGGGGGGTTTGAGCAGTTCTTC. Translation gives CASSHRGLAGGFEQFF.

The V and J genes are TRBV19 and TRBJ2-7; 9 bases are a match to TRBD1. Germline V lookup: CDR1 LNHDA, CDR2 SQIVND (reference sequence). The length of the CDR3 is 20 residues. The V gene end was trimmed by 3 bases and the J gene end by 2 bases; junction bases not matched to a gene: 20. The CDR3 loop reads CASSIEGGQGVPRAPYEQYF. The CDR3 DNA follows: TGTGCCAGTAGTATTGAAGGGGGACAGGGAGTCCCCAGGGCCCCCTACGAGCAGTACTTC.

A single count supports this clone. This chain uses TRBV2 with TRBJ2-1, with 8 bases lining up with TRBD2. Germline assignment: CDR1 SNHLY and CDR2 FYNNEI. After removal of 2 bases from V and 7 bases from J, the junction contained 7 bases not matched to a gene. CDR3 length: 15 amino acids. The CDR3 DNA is TGTGCCAGCAGTGAACTGGCGGGAGGCGGTAATGAGCAGTTCTTC. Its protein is CASSELAGGGNEQFF.

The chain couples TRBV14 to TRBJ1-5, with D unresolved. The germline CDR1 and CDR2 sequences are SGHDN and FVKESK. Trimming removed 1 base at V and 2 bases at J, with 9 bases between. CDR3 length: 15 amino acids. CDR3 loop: CASSQVGGGNQPQHF. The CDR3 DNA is TGTGCCAGCAGCCAAGTGGGTGGGGGCAATCAGCCCCAGCATTTT.

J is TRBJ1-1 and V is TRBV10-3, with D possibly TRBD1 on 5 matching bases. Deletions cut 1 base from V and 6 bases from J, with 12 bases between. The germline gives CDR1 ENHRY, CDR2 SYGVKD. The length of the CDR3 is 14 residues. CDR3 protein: CAISELAGRSEAFF. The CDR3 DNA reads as TGTGCCATCAGTGAGTTGGCAGGGAGGTCTGAAGCTTTCTTT.

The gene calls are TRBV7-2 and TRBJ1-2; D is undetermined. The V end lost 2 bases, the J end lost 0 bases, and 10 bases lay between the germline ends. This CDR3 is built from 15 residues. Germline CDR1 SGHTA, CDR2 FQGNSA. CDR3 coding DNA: TGTGCCAGCAGCTTAAACCACAGATCTAACTATGGCTACACCTTC. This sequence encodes CASSLNHRSNYGYTF.

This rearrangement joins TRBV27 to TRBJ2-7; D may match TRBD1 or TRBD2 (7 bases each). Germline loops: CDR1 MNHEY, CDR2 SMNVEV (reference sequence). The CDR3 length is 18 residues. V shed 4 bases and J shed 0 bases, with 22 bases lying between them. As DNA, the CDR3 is TGTGCCAGCAGTTCGGTAAGGGCGAGCGGGGACAGCTCCTACGAGCAGTACTTC. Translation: CASSSVRASGDSSYEQYF.

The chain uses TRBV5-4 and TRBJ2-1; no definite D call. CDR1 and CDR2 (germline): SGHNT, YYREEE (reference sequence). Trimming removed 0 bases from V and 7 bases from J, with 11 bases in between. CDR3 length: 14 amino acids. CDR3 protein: CASSLGRQQNEQFF. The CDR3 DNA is TGTGCCAGCAGCTTGGGCCGGCAACAAAATGAGCAGTTCTTC.

For the CDR3, the DNA is TGTGCCAGCACTCCGGGGGGGGTGGCTGGCTACACCTTC. Encoded protein: CASTPGGVAGYTF. The chain combines TRBV28 with TRBJ1-2, with a tentative D call TRBD1 (5 bases). Per the germline V gene, CDR1 is MDHEN and CDR2 is SYDVKM. This CDR3 is built from 13 residues. V was pared by 7 bases and J by 7 bases, with 16 bases between.

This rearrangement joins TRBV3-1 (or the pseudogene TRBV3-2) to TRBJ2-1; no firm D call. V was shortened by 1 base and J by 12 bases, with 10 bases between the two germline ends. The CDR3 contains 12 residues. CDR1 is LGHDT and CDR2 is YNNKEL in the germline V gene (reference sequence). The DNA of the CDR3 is TGTGCCAGCAGCCAAGTACGGCGTGGGCAGTTCTTC. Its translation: CASSQVRRGQFF.

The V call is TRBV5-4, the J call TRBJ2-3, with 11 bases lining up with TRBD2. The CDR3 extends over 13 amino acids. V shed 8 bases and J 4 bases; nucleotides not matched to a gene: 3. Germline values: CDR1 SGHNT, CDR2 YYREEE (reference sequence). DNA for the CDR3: TGTGCCAGTAGACTAGCGGGACCAGATACGCAGTATTTT. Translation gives CASRLAGPDTQYF.

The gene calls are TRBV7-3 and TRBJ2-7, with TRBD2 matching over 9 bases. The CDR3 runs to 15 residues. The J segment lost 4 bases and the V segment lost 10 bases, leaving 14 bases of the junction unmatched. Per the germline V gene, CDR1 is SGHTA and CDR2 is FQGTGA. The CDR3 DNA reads TGTGCCACCGAGGGGCTAGCGGGAACATTTTACGAGCAGTACTTC. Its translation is CATEGLAGTFYEQYF.